This T cell receptor (beta chain) was sequenced in a study of blood T cell repertoires in COVID-19 (dated by TCRdb to about 2020). As for the study more broadly: Collaborator samples came from the United States, Italy and Spain and covered acute and convalescent phases of COVID-19. The material from the prospective study consisted of cDNA or gDNA derived from T cells, B-cell-depleted T cells, or PBMCs. Deeply sampled blood TCRbeta repertoires from subjects exposed to, actively infected with, or recovered from COVID-19 were included in the dataset. The repertoires were released in a freely available public database meant as a resource for research on the immune response to SARS-CoV-2. Samples were obtained from the ongoing ImmuneRACE study (first 160 participants) and from about 1,300 subjects provided by 6 global collaborators. Nearly every sample came with metadata listing a de-identified subject ID, COVID-19 status, age in years and sex. Where available, HLA class I and class II types were obtained from metadata supplied by the sample provider rather than from assay-based typing.

Note on this clone: The antigen it recognizes is unknown. Nothing much larger sits one base from this clone, and base qualities are not available.

The immunoSEQ Assay, a bias-controlled multiplex PCR, was used to amplify TCRbeta CDR3 regions from genomic DNA. From the authors' description of their analysis: The number of nucleated cells in each sample was estimated from the amplification of reference gene primers within the assay. To quantify the absolute abundance of each unique TCRbeta CDR3 rearrangement, sequence reads were collapsed and filtered. For each sample, productive Simpson clonality was calculated as the square root of Simpson's diversity index across productive rearrangements. Imported from immuneACCESS, the table was reduced by TCRdb to in-frame sequences with V and J called. These copies leave out some clones; in studies compared against another copy, an unresolved V gene accounts for under half, and the cause of the remainder is not known. The DNA gave D and trimming, while V, J and clone size come from that table. The sample table contains approximately 120,000 clones; only one count was recorded for approximately 80% of them. Under 4.5% of the sample belongs to the ten largest clones.

The germline V gene yields SQVTM for CDR1 and ANQGSEA for CDR2. The trim is 6 bases for V and 2 bases for J, with a gap of 10 bases between the germline ends. Its CDR3 holds 12 amino acids, cysteine through phenylalanine. Only the CDR3 part of the read is kept: 36 bases, read in frame from the first base. Each collaborating institution followed its own protocols to collect whole blood in K2EDTA tubes. For TCRbeta analysis, collaborators shipped samples in one of three forms: frozen whole blood, isolated PBMCs, or DNA extracted from either of those sample types. Points the paper makes about the study in general: How much clinical and demographic metadata was included differed by source and by participant, and the metadata was provided uncurated.

The sequence was obtained from a woman aged 45-59 years with acute or convalescent COVID-19. The chain employs TRBV29-1 and TRBJ2-5; TRBD2 is possibly the D segment (5 matching bases). Input material: peripheral blood. The nucleotide sequence is TGCAGCGTGGCCCGGGGTCAAGAGACCCAGTACTTC. The encoded protein is CSVARGQETQYF.